These 19 T cell receptor beta chains share one sample of origin, sequenced in a study of blood T cell repertoires in COVID-19 (dated by TCRdb to the early 2020s). Library preparation employed the immunoSEQ multiplex PCR assay. TCRdb retrieved this table from immuneACCESS and kept in-frame rearrangements only. Not all clones are present; in checked studies, unresolved V genes account for under half, and no reason is known for the remainder. The sample table holds around 300,000 clones, of which roughly four fifths were seen once. Of the sample, over 8.5% falls within the top ten clones. The sequencing sample was made of peripheral blood. The receptors originated from a woman in her 50s who had recovered from COVID-19.

The chain employs TRBV27 and TRBJ2-2; maybe TRBD1 (6 bases). The CDR3 contains 13 residues. V lost 6 bases, J lost 3 bases, and 8 bases lay in between. Germline V CDR1 and CDR2: MNHEY, SMNVEV (reference sequence). CDR3 region: CASSYRDTGELFF. Here the CDR3 DNA reads TGTGCCAGCAGCTACAGGGACACCGGGGAGCTGTTTTTT.

The CDR3 protein is CASRRSFNSNQPQHF. The CDR3 DNA is TGTGCCAGCCGGAGATCGTTTAACAGCAATCAGCCCCAGCATTTT. The chain joins TRBV28 to TRBJ1-5; D gene ambiguous. Per germline, CDR1 MDHEN and CDR2 SYDVKM. This CDR3 has 15 amino acids. Between the trimmed V and J ends, which lost 8 bases and 1 base, there was a span of 15 bases.

The rearrangement uses TRBV20-1 and TRBJ2-1; 9 bases are shared with TRBD2. The CDR3 contains 18 residues. Germline CDR1 reads DFQATT; CDR2 reads SNEGSKA (reference sequence). V gave up 3 bases and J gave up 6 bases; unmatched junction bases: 18. DNA of the CDR3: TGCAGTGCTAGTGCTGGCCGAACCGGGGGACTAGCCGCCAATGAGCAGTTCTTC. This gives the protein CSASAGRTGGLAANEQFF.

The chain recombines TRBV7-3 with TRBJ2-5; 7 bases match TRBD1. V shed 0 bases and J 5 bases; nucleotides not matched to a gene: 6. Per germline, CDR1 SGHTA and CDR2 FQGTGA. This CDR3 comprises 15 residues. The CDR3 DNA reads as TGTGCCAGCAGCTTAACCGGGACAGCCTCGGAGACCCAGTACTTC. Translating it yields CASSLTGTASETQYF.

The DNA of the CDR3 is TGTGCCAGCTCACCTCGACAGGGTGGCTCAGATACGCAGTATTTT. It translates to CASSPRQGGSDTQYF. V is TRBV18 and J is TRBJ2-3, with 7 bases that match TRBD1. The germline V gene has CDR1 KGHSH and CDR2 LQKENI. V gave up 3 bases and J gave up 4 bases; unmatched junction bases: 7. The CDR3 runs to 15 residues.

The chain is built from TRBV19 and TRBJ2-1; D might be TRBD2 (6 bases). The V gene lost 3 bases and the J gene lost 1 base, with 10 bases spanning the gap. The CDR3 spans 15 residues. Germline V gene lookup returns CDR1 LNHDA and CDR2 SQIVND (reference sequence). CDR3 sequence: CASSIGGTSYNEQFF. The CDR3 nucleotides read TGTGCCAGTAGTATTGGAGGGACTTCCTACAATGAGCAGTTCTTC.

This clone occurred once. This chain uses TRBV19 with TRBJ1-5; TRBD1 aligns across 7 bases. The trim removed 3 bases at V and 7 bases at J, leaving 9 bases unmatched. Germline loops: CDR1 LNHDA, CDR2 SQIVND (reference sequence). The CDR3 has 15 residues. The CDR3 here is CASSIVGQRQQPQHF. The CDR3 DNA follows: TGTGCCAGTAGTATCGTGGGACAGAGGCAACAGCCCCAGCATTTT. Supplemented by reference TRBV19 and TRBJ1-5, the full variable domain reads DGGITQSPKYLFRKEGQNVTLSCEQNLNHDAMYWYRQDPGQGLRLIYYSQIVNDFQKGDIAEGYSVSREKKESFPLTVTSAQKNPTAFYLCASSIVGQRQQPQHFGDGTRLSIL.

This rearrangement joins TRBV4-3 to TRBJ2-1, with 11 bases that match TRBD2. V was clipped by 2 bases and J by 7 bases; unmatched bases: 4. The CDR3 sequence is 15 residues long. CDR1 is LGHNA, CDR2 YSLEER, per germline. The CDR3 DNA follows: TGCGCCAGCAGCCAACCTAGCGGGGGGATAAATGAGCAGTTCTTC. This encodes CASSQPSGGINEQFF.

This sequence joins TRBV28 and TRBJ1-3; the D gene is possibly TRBD1 (6 bases). Deletions cut 3 bases from V and 2 bases from J, with 17 bases between. The CDR3 consists of 17 residues. The germline V gene encodes CDR1 MDHEN and CDR2 SYDVKM. The CDR3 reads CASSFAGGGAAGNTIYF. CDR3 nucleotides: TGTGCCAGCAGTTTTGCGGGAGGGGGGGCAGCTGGAAACACCATATATTTT.

The chain uses TRBV7-2 and TRBJ2-7; TRBD1 is a possible D gene (6 bases). V dropped 6 bases and J dropped 0 bases, with 12 bases sitting between them. Per germline, CDR1 SGHTA and CDR2 FQGNSA. This CDR3 region has 14 residues. Here the CDR3 reads CASRPTGSSYEQYF. The CDR3 region has the DNA TGTGCCAGCAGACCGACAGGAAGCTCCTACGAGCAGTACTTC.

This chain connects TRBV7-3 to TRBJ2-5; D is unclear. This CDR3 has 12 amino acids. Germline V lookup: CDR1 SGHTA, CDR2 FQGTGA. The V end lost 2 bases, the J end lost 5 bases, and 6 bases lay between the germline ends. The CDR3 sequence: CASSLSRETQYF. CDR3 sequence (DNA): TGTGCCAGCAGCTTATCCCGGGAGACCCAGTACTTC.

This clone has more than one count but fewer than ten. The CDR3 region has the DNA TGTGCCAGCAGCCCAGCGGGACAGGGAACCACCGGGGAGCTGTTTTTT. This encodes CASSPAGQGTTGELFF. The gene calls are TRBV5-4 and TRBJ2-2; TRBD1 matches 9 bases. Germline V gene data show CDR1 as SGHNT and CDR2 as YYREEE (reference sequence). V lost 4 bases, J lost 4 bases, and 8 bases stayed unmatched. The CDR3 spans 16 residues.

In the case of this clone: The junction differs from germline at one of its ends, possibly a read error. The V gene is TRBV18, the J gene TRBJ2-1; possibly TRBD1 for D (7 bases). The CDR3 runs to 15 residues. Germline-derived CDR1 and CDR2 are KGHSH and LQKENI. The CDR3 loop reads CATYGGTASNNEQFF. The CDR3 DNA sequence: TGTGCCACCTATGGGGGGACAGCCTCCAACAATGAGCAGTTCTTC.

This clone was counted a single time. The chain has TRBV28 and TRBJ2-6, with 10 bases aligning to TRBD1. This CDR3 is built from 18 residues. V shed 6 bases and J 2 bases; nucleotides not matched to a gene: 10. Germline CDR1 is MDHEN and CDR2 is SYDVKM. CDR3 in DNA: TGTGCCAGCAGGCCACCGGGGACAGGGGCTCCTGGGGCCAACGTCCTGACTTTC. This gives the protein CASRPPGTGAPGANVLTF. Full variable domain (outside the CDR3, taken from reference TRBV28 and TRBJ2-6): DVKVTQSSRYLVKRTGEKVFLECVQDMDHENMFWYRQDPGLGLRLIYFSYDVKMKEKGDIPEGYSVSREKKERFSLILESASTNQTSMYLCASRPPGTGAPGANVLTFGAGSRLTVL.

At least ten counts were recorded for this clone. The chain has TRBV11-2 and TRBJ1-2, with 12 bases fitting TRBD1. Germline V gene lookup returns CDR1 SGHAT and CDR2 FQNNGV. There are 14 residues in the CDR3. V trimming: 5 bases; J trimming: 7 bases; junction bases outside the gene matches: 5. This CDR3 is CASSGTGGGLGYTF. Here the CDR3 DNA reads TGTGCCAGCAGCGGGACAGGGGGCGGACTTGGCTACACCTTC.

The chain employs TRBV5-1 and TRBJ1-2, with D hard to call. The germline V gene has CDR1 SGHRS and CDR2 YFSETQ. Trimming cost V 0 bases and J 3 bases, with 9 bases left between them. The CDR3 runs 14 residues. In DNA, the CDR3 is TGCGCCAGCAGCTTGGCGGACTTCGACTATGGCTACACCTTC. Its protein product is CASSLADFDYGYTF.

This sequence joins TRBV27 and TRBJ2-7; tentative D call: TRBD2 (5 bases). Germline-derived CDR1 and CDR2 are MNHEY and SMNVEV (reference sequence). Between the trimmed V and J ends, which lost 5 bases and 4 bases, there was a span of 12 bases. The CDR3 runs to 13 residues. The CDR3 sequence is CASSPRGTYEQYF. DNA for the CDR3: TGTGCCAGCAGTCCCCGGGGTACGTACGAGCAGTACTTC.

This clone was observed a handful of times. The rearrangement links TRBV24-1 to TRBJ1-2; D is ambiguous. The V gene's germline CDR1 is KGHDR and CDR2 SFDVKD. CDR3 length: 14 amino acids. Trimming cost V 7 bases and J 8 bases, with 19 bases left between them. The CDR3 DNA follows: TGTGCCACCAGCGACGGGATCTCCGGCAACGGCTACACCTTC. This translates into CATSDGISGNGYTF.

The V gene is TRBV3-1 (or the pseudogene TRBV3-2), the J gene TRBJ2-3; 10 nucleotides line up with TRBD2. Germline CDR1 LGHDT, CDR2 YNNKEL (reference sequence). The V segment lost 2 bases and the J segment 6 bases; nucleotides outside the gene matches: 8. This CDR3 region has 16 residues. The CDR3 nucleotides are TGTGCCAGCAGCCAATTTGAGCGGGGGGGCCGGGATACGCAGTATTTT. This encodes CASSQFERGGRDTQYF.